This record looks at one T cell receptor (beta chain) sequence and its context. The data belong to a study of blood T cells in healthy people across ages. CDR1 and CDR2 from the germline V gene are MNHEY and SMNVEV (reference sequence). Trimming pared 3 bases from V and 6 bases from J, leaving 8 bases between. This CDR3 contains 13 residues. Primed by a sample-barcoded 5' primer and a J-beta primer mix, a second PCR proceeded for 7 to 11 cycles. TCRdb ran MiXCR on the 5' RACE reads and lists one entry per CDR3 protein. The table shows about 570,000 distinct CDR3 sequences, with 25% to 30% occurring only once.

The clonotype originates from an older woman in good health. The rearrangement uses TRBV27 and TRBJ1-4; D is unclear. The sequenced sample consisted of blood. The CDR3 bases are TGTGCCAGCAGTTTCGGCGGGGATGAAAAACTGTTTTTT. It encodes CASSFGGDEKLFF.